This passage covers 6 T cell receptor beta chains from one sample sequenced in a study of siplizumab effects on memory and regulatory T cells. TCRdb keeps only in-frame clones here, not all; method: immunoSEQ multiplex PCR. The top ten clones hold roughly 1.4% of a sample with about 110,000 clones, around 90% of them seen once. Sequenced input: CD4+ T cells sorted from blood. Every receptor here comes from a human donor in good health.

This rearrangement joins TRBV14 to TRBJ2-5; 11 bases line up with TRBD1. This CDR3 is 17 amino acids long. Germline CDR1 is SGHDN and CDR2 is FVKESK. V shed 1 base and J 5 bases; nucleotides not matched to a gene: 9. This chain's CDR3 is CASSQGSGQGARETQYF. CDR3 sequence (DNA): TGTGCCAGCAGCCAAGGTTCTGGACAGGGGGCGAGGGAGACCCAGTACTTC.

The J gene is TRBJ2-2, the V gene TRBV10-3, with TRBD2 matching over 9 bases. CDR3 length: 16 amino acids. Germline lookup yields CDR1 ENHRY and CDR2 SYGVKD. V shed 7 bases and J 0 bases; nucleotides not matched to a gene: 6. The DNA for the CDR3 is TGTGCCATCACGATTAGCGGGAGTCCGAACACCGGGGAGCTGTTTTTT. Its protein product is CAITISGSPNTGELFF.

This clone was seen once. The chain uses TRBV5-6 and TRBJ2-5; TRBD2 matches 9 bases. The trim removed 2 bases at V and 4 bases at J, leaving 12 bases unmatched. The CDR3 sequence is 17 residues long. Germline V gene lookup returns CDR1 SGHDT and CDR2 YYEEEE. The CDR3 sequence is CASSFGPGGGAPETQYF. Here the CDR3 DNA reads TGTGCCAGCAGCTTTGGGCCAGGCGGGGGGGCCCCAGAGACCCAGTACTTC.

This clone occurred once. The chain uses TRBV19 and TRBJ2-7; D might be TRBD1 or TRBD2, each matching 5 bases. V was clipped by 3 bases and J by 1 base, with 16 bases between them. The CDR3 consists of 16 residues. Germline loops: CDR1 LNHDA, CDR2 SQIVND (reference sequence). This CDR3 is CASSISGTADSYEQYF. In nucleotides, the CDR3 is TGTGCCAGTAGTATTTCCGGGACCGCGGATTCCTACGAGCAGTACTTC.

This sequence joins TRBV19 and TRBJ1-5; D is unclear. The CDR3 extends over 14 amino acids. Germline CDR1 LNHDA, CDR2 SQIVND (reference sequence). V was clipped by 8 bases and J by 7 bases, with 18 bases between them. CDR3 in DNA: TGTGCCAGTTCCGGGCGTGAGGTTAAACAGCCCCAGCATTTT. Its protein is CASSGREVKQPQHF.

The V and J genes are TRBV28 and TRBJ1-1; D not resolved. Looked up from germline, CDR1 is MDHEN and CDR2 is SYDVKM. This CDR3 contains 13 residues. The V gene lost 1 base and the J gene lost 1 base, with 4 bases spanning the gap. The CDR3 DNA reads TGTGCCAGCAGTTTATATAGGAACACTGAAGCTTTCTTT. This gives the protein CASSLYRNTEAFF.